A single sample is the source of the 10 T cell receptor beta chains below, sequenced in a study of T cell responses to AZD1222 COVID-19 vaccine. TCRdb's copy holds only in-frame clones and misses some; the assay was immunoSEQ multiplex PCR. The data show more than 150,000 clones, with roughly 92% seen just once and roughly a tenth held by the top ten. The input for sequencing was peripheral blood, taken on day 0 of AZD1222 vaccination. The receptors were sampled from an adult in good health.

This clone was picked up one time. The V call is TRBV30, the J call TRBJ1-2, with D tentatively TRBD1 (6 bases). Looked up from germline, CDR1 is GTSNPN and CDR2 is SVGIG (reference sequence). This CDR3 spans 15 amino acids. V was cut by 0 bases and J by 8 bases, with 19 bases left in between. The CDR3 loop reads CAWSVETGTVKGYTF. The CDR3 DNA follows: TGTGCCTGGAGTGTAGAAACAGGGACGGTGAAAGGCTACACCTTC.

The chain is built from TRBV5-1 and TRBJ2-1, with 9 positions matching TRBD1. After removal of 4 bases from V and 3 bases from J, the junction contained 5 bases not matched to a gene. The CDR3 runs 15 residues. Germline CDR1 and CDR2: SGHRS and YFSETQ. The CDR3 loop reads CASSVGQGSYNEQFF. CDR3 nucleotides: TGCGCCAGCAGCGTCGGACAGGGGAGCTACAATGAGCAGTTCTTC.

The chain combines TRBV28 with TRBJ1-1; D gene uncertain. The CDR3 consists of 13 residues. With 3 bases removed from V and 0 bases from J, the gap between germline ends came to 5 bases. Germline V gene lookup returns CDR1 MDHEN and CDR2 SYDVKM. For the CDR3, the DNA is TGTGCCAGCAGTTTCAATATGAACACTGAAGCTTTCTTT. This sequence encodes CASSFNMNTEAFF.

This sequence joins TRBV5-1 and TRBJ2-1, with D perhaps matching TRBD1 (6 bases). The CDR3 contains 16 residues. The V gene's germline CDR1 is SGHRS and CDR2 YFSETQ. Between the trimmed V and J ends, which lost 3 bases and 3 bases, there was a span of 16 bases. The CDR3 sequence: CASSSNTGMGYNEQFF. The CDR3 bases are TGCGCCAGCAGCTCCAACACAGGGATGGGCTACAATGAGCAGTTCTTC.

As to this clone: At one end the junction does not follow the germline gene, possibly because of a read error. The genes are TRBV3-1 (or the pseudogene TRBV3-2) and TRBJ1-1, with 7 bases fitting TRBD1. CDR3 length equals 13 residues. Germline lookup yields CDR1 LGHDT and CDR2 YNNKEL (reference sequence). The CDR3 bases are TGTGCCAGCAGCCTCGATTTAGGACAGGTTGGAGTTTTT. Its translation: CASSLDLGQVGVF.

The rearrangement joins TRBV4-1 to TRBJ1-1, with D possibly TRBD1 on 6 matching bases. In germline, CDR1 is MGHRA, CDR2 YSYEKL. Trimming left V 3 bases short and J 6 bases short, with 20 bases between. The length of the CDR3 is 16 residues. The CDR3, as DNA: TGCGCCAGCAGCCAGAACCTCAGGGGAAGAATAGCTGAAGCTTTCTTT. This encodes CASSQNLRGRIAEAFF.

The chain uses TRBV15 and TRBJ1-1; D gene unclear. Trimming took off 4 bases at V and 4 bases at J, with 13 bases between the two ends. The germline V gene encodes CDR1 LNHNV and CDR2 YYDKDF (reference sequence). CDR3 length: 14 residues. CDR3 bases: TGTGCCACCAGCATTCGCTGGGGTAGCACTGAAGCTTTCTTT. This encodes CATSIRWGSTEAFF.

The chain is built from TRBV5-4 and TRBJ2-1, with D possibly TRBD2 on 6 matching bases. There are 15 residues in the CDR3. Germline lookup yields CDR1 SGHNT and CDR2 YYREEE (reference sequence). V lost 4 bases, J lost 1 base, and 12 bases lay in between. The CDR3 DNA is TGTGCCAGCAGCCTCCTAGGAGGGTCCTACAATGAGCAGTTCTTC. Amino acid sequence: CASSLLGGSYNEQFF.

The V and J genes are TRBV30 and TRBJ2-1; 8 nucleotides agree with TRBD2. The CDR3 has 15 amino acids. The germline V gene has CDR1 GTSNPN and CDR2 SVGIG (reference sequence). The J segment lost 4 bases and the V segment lost 1 base, leaving 6 bases of the junction unmatched. The CDR3 loop reads CAWSAGLAVYNEQFF. The CDR3 coding sequence is TGTGCCTGGAGTGCCGGACTAGCAGTATACAATGAGCAGTTCTTC. Full variable domain (missing parts from reference TRBV30 and TRBJ2-1): SQTIHQWPATLVQPVGSPLSLECTVEGTSNPNLYWYRQAAGRGLQLLFYSVGIGQISSEVPQNLSASRPQDRQFILSSKKLLLSDSGFYLCAWSAGLAVYNEQFFGPGTRLTVL.

The CDR3 coding sequence is TGTGCCAGCAGCAAGATGGACAGGGGGCTGAGTGGCTACACCTTC. Translating gives CASSKMDRGLSGYTF. The genes are TRBV2 and TRBJ1-2; 11 bases map to TRBD1. CDR1 and CDR2 (germline): SNHLY, FYNNEI. The CDR3 runs to 15 residues. V was pared by 6 bases and J by 7 bases, with 10 bases of the junction left unmatched.